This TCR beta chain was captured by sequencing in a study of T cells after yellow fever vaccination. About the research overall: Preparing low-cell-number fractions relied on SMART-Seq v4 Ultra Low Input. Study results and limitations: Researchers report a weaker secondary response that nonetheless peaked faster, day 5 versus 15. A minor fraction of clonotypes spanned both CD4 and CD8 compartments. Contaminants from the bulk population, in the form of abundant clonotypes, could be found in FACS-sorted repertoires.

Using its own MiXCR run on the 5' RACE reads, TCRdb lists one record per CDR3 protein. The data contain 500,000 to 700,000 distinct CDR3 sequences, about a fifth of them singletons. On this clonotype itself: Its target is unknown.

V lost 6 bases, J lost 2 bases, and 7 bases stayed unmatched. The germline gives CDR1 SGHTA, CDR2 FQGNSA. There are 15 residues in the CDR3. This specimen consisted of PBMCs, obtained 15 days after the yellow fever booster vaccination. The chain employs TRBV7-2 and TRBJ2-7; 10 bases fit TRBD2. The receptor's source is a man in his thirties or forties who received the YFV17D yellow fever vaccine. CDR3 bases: TGTGCCAGCAGTCCCACAGCGGGAGGGCCCTACGAGCAGTACTTC. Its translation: CASSPTAGGPYEQYF.